The present T cell receptor beta chain was sequenced within a study of cytomegalovirus exposure and HLA in healthy donors (dated by TCRdb to the late 2010s). Background for the entire study: In an earlier analysis of 587 of the donors, approximately 260 Gb of sequence data and 90 million to 130 million unique TCR beta sequences from about 190 million T cells were reported. About 320 gigabases of sequencing data and roughly 90 million unique TCR sequences were included in an early release covering about 700 HLA-typed donors. Of the roughly 400 genotyped donors, around 81% fell in the genetic ancestry cluster associated with self-reported Caucasian donors. The aim of the study was to test whether cataloging public T cell receptors could identify signatures of past pathogen exposure. The T cell repertoires of under 700 subjects were profiled by immunosequencing and related to cytomegalovirus serostatus. Along with the 666-subject first cohort, a separate validation cohort of over a hundred different subjects was used. To predict cytomegalovirus infection status, the study brought together high-throughput TCR immunosequencing, statistical association of individual TCRs with disease status, and machine learning. In a later analysis, previously published TCR beta repertoires from several hundred donors were re-analyzed and high-resolution HLA genotyping was added so that TCR occurrence patterns could be studied. Rather than drawing on any new phenotypic data, the later analysis identified candidate immune exposures from TCR beta sequences and the way those sequences occurred across donors. To decide whether each TCR beta V gene segment behaved as functional or pseudogenic, an earlier analysis of some 540 of the donors relied on high-throughput TCR beta sequencing. Donor age, sex, ethnicity and CMV serostatus were collected together with the repertoire data. In a later genetic analysis, genome-wide SNP genotypes for about three fifths of the 666 donors were used, and that subset was treated as a discovery cohort. Every discovery cohort repertoire had been produced on one sequencing platform. HLA typing included class I and class II loci at four-digit resolution. Typing coverage differed by locus: A, B, C, DRB1 and DQB1 were typed in roughly 620-640 donors, DQA1 in approximately 520, DPA1 in some 570, and DPB1 in 400 to 490. Because of strong linkage in the cohort, a few DR-DQ haplotypes were treated as single units for association and clustering. Among about 410 genotyped donors of the cohort, an average of around 240,000 unique TCR beta nucleotide sequences was sequenced per donor, of which about 19% were non-productive.

In total, 600 or so healthy bone marrow donors made up the cohort. At the time of sampling, all cohort members were nominally healthy, though unrecorded immune exposures were likely present. The donor was CMV seropositive and belonged to the group of 250 to 300 seropositive cohort members. A peripheral blood sample was provided by each donor, and peripheral blood mononuclear cells were used for TCR beta sequencing. Genomic DNA was extracted from the blood cell samples with the Qiagen DNeasy Blood Extraction Kit. According to the germline V gene (reference sequence), CDR1 reads SEHNR and CDR2 reads FQNEAQ. Germline trimming amounts to 1 base on V and 2 bases on J, with 4 as the count of junction bases outside the gene matches. There are 16 amino acids in the CDR3, from cysteine to phenylalanine inclusive. The CDR3 DNA has 48 bases and is translated from base 1. Library construction relied on the immunoSEQ multiplex PCR assay. The multiplex PCR relied on a mix of 60 forward primers for TCR Vbeta segments and 13 reverse primers for TCR Jbeta segments. The CDR3 region of rearranged TCR beta genes was amplified from genomic DNA by a multiplex PCR assay. The Illumina HiSeq System was used to sequence the amplified TCR beta libraries as 87-base-pair reads. The original pipeline was this. A later analysis counted about 82 million unique TCR beta chains across the 650 to 800 repertoires, and roughly 11 million of these chains were shared by at least two donors. Raw reads were error-corrected and collapsed into unique sequences by a nearest-neighbor algorithm in which closely related sequences were merged to remove PCR and sequencing errors. V, D and J gene segments were assigned by aligning CDR3 sequences to IMGT reference sequences. For a sequence to be retained, at least a six-nucleotide match to both a V gene segment and a J gene segment was required. A rearrangement counted as productive if the CDR3 had no stop codons and remained in frame with V and J, and every other rearrangement counted as non-productive. Following IMGT convention, CDR3 was defined as the stretch from the second conserved V-encoded cysteine up to the conserved J-encoded phenylalanine. The earlier analysis of 587 of the donors excluded sequences that lacked an unambiguous match to a single V gene segment. An earlier analysis of 500 to 700 of the donors classified V segments as functional when productive rearrangements were above 56.7% and as segregating when the standard deviation between donors was above 5%. A statistical classification framework was built for diagnosing cytomegalovirus status from the catalog of TCR beta chain sequences. In a later analysis, V and J genes were assigned by comparing TCR nucleotide sequences against IMGT/GENE-DB human TR gene sequences. Using the TCRdist pipeline, a later analysis assigned CDR3 sequences along with most-parsimonious VDJ recombination scenarios. A later analysis defined each TCR beta chain by its CDR3 amino acid sequence plus V-gene family, and excluded reads lacking a unique V-gene family. In a later analysis, fewer than 600 highly shared, low-generation-probability nucleotide sequences were removed to address suspected cross-contamination and a sequencing artifact. A later analysis calculated a clonal expansion index for each public chain from normalized within-repertoire ranks of inferred template counts. A later analysis computed generation probabilities with a VDJ recombination model fitted to out-of-frame rearrangements, and checked the results against IGoR. Hypergeometric tests were used in a later analysis to score TCR-TCR, TCR-HLA and TCR-CMV co-occurrence, with a repertoire-size bias correction applied to the TCR pairs. In a later analysis, false discovery rates were estimated by permuting HLA or CMV assignments 20 times. A later analysis grouped co-occurring TCRs with DBSCAN, adding TCRdist sequence similarity when clustering within HLA-allele-positive subsets. Repertoires with fewer than 30,000 or more than 120,000 public chains were left out of co-occurrence clustering, as were five repertoires with anomalous nucleotide sharing. TCRdb's version of the immuneACCESS table is confined to in-frame rearrangements and falls short of the full clone set. An unresolved V gene accounts for under half of the shortfall where checked; the remainder is of unknown origin. From that table come the V and J calls and clone size; the DNA was used to work out D and trimming. The sample table contains 130,000 to 150,000 clones; only one count was recorded for approximately 80% of them. The ten largest clonotypes hold around 4% of the sample.

A note on this clone: The antigen it binds to is not known. No base quality information exists; no much larger clone differs at one position.

Study-level results and caveats: This cohort had only TCR beta chains sequenced, and the lack of alpha or paired-chain data limited which features could be detected. In vitro tests confirmed that three of the cytomegalovirus-associated TCR beta chains recognize cytomegalovirus antigens. Because HLA typing was unavailable for some donors at each locus, only the typed subset was used in association tests. An association between a missense DCLRE1C variant and V-gene and J-gene trimming of TCR beta chains was found in a later genetic analysis and replicated in an independent cohort. A further reported finding was that TCR beta sequences accurately predicted the HLA-A and HLA-B alleles for most subjects in the first cohort. A later analysis associated around 16,000 TCR beta sequences with specific HLA alleles at a false discovery rate of 0.05. In the study, approximately 160 TCR beta chains were listed as associated with cytomegalovirus. Most CMV-associated TCR beta chains appeared to be HLA-restricted in a later analysis, and the HLA associations seemed to be driven largely by CMV exposure. Linkage disequilibrium might explain the correlated functional status among segregating V segments, but an unknown experimental factor could not be ruled out. A later analysis found that TCR association rates varied across HLA loci, with DRB1 alleles showing the most associated TCRs and HLA-C alleles the fewest. It was suggested by the authors that the approach could potentially be generalized to other disease states and immunological phenotypes. The classifier was reported to diagnose cytomegalovirus status with high specificity and sensitivity in both the original cohort and the validation cohort. A cluster of highly shared sequence variants was judged likely to be a technical artifact of the sequencing pipeline. In an earlier analysis of about 550 of the donors, most TCR beta V segments were observed in productive rearrangements about 90% or about 30% of the time, broadly matching IMGT annotations. CMV serostatus was the only immune exposure information available for the cohort. In a later analysis, HLA-associated TCR beta chains showed more clonal expansion and lower generation probabilities than non-associated chains that were equally common. Because the 87-base-pair reads could not distinguish some IMGT-functional V segments, including TRBV6-2 and TRBV6-3, those segments were excluded. Because counts were too low, 15 to 20 rarely observed V segments, including chromosome 9 orphons, were excluded from the earlier analysis of 587 of the donors. A later genetic analysis reported fewer N-insertions in productive TCRs among donors in an Asian-associated ancestry cluster than the 666-donor mean. Sequencing depth was assumed to be roughly uniform across donors in the presence/absence analyses, though that assumption may not hold. Strong co-occurrence of HLA alleles, especially DR and DQ, made assigning TCR associations to individual alleles difficult. While some public TCRs were present in many individuals, most TCR sequences turned up only very rarely across donors. According to a later analysis, parvovirus B19, influenza, CMV and Epstein-Barr virus appeared linked to several top co-occurrence clusters.

Sequencing used PBMCs. Rearrangement joined TRBV7-9 to TRBJ1-3; TRBD1 agrees with 8 junctional bases. The TCR comes from a man aged 35 to 55 in good health and CMV-seropositive. The CDR3 sequence is CASSLGQGNTGNTIYF. Read as DNA, the sequence is TGTGCCAGCAGCTTAGGACAGGGGAATACTGGAAACACCATATATTTT.